These T cell receptor beta chains were read from a single sample in a study of identical twins. TCRdb independently ran MiXCR on the 5' RACE reads; one entry per CDR3 protein. The data show 1.5 million to 2 million distinct CDR3 sequences, about 30% seen once. Sequencing input: cord blood. Receptor source: a newborn girl in good health. CDR3s include the opening cysteine and the closing phenylalanine or tryptophan. A D gene is named only where the DNA matches it firmly.

>TRBV27|TRBJ2-7|TRBD1
CASSKGTGGQYF
>TRBV20-1|TRBJ2-3|-
CSAPYGTSTDTQYF
>TRBV28|TRBJ2-7|TRBD1
CASARTGDTYEQYF
>TRBV28|TRBJ1-2|TRBD1
CASSLWGQGGANYGYTF
>TRBV5-1|TRBJ2-3|-
CASSSGVEDTQYF
>TRBV24-1|TRBJ2-7|-
CATSDPRGTGTYEQYF
>TRBV9|TRBJ2-2|-
CASSVASTGELFF
>TRBV10-3|TRBJ2-1|TRBD2
CASSESSGSNEQFF
>TRBV5-1|TRBJ1-2|-
CASSPAGPPNYGYTF
>TRBV20-1|TRBJ2-1|TRBD2
CSASGRVNNEQFF
>TRBV2|TRBJ2-3|-
CASKGDGTDTQYF
>TRBV21-1|TRBJ2-4|-
CASSKQTRAVYNEQYF
>TRBV12-3/TRBV12-4|TRBJ1-4|TRBD1
CASSMGDRAEKLFF
>TRBV7-6|TRBJ1-5|TRBD1
CASSTRQGIQPQHF